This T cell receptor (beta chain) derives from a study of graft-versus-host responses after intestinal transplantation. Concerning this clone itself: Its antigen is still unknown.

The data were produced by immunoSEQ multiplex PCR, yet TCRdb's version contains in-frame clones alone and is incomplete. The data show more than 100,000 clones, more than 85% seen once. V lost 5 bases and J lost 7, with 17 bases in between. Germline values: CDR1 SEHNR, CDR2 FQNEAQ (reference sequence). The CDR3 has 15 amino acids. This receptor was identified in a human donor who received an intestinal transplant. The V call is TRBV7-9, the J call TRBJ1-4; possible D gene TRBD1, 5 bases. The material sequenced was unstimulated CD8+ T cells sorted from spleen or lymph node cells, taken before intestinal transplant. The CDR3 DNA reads TGTGCCAGCAGCGCCCCCGACAGTAGCCGTGAAAAACTGTTTTTT. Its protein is CASSAPDSSREKLFF.